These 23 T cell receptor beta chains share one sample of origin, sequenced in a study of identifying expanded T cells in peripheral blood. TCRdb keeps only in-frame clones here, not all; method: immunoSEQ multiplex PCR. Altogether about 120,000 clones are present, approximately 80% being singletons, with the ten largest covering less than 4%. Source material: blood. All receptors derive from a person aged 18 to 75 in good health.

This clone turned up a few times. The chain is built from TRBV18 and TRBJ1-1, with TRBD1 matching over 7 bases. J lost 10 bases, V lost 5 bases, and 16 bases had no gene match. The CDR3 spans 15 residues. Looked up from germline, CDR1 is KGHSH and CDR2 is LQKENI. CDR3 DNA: TGTGCCAGCTCAGCGACCGGGACAGAAGCGTGGGGAGCTTTCTTT. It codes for CASSATGTEAWGAFF.

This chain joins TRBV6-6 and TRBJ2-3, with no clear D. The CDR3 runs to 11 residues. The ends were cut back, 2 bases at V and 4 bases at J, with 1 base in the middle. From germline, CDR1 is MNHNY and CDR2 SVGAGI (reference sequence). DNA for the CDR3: TGTGCCAGCAGTTACCCAGATACGCAGTATTTT. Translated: CASSYPDTQYF.

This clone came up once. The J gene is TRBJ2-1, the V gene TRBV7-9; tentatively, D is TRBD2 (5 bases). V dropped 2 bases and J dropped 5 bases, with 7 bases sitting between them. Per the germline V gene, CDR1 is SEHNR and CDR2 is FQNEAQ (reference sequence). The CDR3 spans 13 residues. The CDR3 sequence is CASSLRGNNEQFF. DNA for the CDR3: TGTGCCAGCAGCTTACGGGGAAACAATGAGCAGTTCTTC.

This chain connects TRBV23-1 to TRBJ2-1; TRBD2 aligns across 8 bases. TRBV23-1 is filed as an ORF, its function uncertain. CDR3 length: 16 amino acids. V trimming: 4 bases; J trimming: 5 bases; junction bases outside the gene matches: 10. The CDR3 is CASSPPFAGGDNEQFF. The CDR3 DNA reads TGCGCCAGCAGTCCCCCCTTTGCCGGGGGGGACAATGAGCAGTTCTTC.

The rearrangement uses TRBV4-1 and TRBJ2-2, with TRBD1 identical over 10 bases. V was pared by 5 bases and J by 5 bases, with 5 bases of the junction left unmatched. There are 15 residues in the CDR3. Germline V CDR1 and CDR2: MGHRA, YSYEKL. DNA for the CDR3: TGCGCCAGCAGCATCCGGGACAGGGGAACCGGGGAGCTGTTTTTT. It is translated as CASSIRDRGTGELFF.

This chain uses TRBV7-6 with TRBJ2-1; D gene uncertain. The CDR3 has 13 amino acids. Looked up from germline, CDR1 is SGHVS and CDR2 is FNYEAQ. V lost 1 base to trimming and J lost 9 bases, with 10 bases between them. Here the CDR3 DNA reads TGTGCCAGCAGCTTAGAATGGACGGCTGAGCAGTTCTTC. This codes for CASSLEWTAEQFF.

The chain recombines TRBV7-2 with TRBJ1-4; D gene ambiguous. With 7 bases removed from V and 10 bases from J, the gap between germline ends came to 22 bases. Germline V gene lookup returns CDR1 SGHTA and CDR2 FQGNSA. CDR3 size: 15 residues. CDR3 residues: CASTPGPGLPGKLFF. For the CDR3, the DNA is TGTGCCAGCACCCCCGGCCCCGGTCTGCCAGGAAAACTGTTTTTT.

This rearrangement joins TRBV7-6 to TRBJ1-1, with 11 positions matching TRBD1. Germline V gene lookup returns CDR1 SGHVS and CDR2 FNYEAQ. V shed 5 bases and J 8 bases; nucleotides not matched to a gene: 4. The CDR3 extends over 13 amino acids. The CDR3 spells CASSRTGGGEAFF. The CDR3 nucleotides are TGTGCCAGCAGCCGGACAGGGGGCGGCGAAGCTTTCTTT.

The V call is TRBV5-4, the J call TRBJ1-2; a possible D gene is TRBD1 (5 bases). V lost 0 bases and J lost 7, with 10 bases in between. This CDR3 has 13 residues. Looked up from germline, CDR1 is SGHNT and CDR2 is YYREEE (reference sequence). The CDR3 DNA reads TGTGCCAGCAGCTTGGAGGGGAGGGGTGGCTACACCTTC. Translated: CASSLEGRGGYTF.

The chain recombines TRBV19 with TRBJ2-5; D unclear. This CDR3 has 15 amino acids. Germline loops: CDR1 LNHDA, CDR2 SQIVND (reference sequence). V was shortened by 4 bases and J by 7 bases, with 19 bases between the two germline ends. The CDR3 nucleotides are TGTGCCAGTAGTAACGCCCGTGGAGTAGTGGGGACCCAGTACTTC. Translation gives CASSNARGVVGTQYF.

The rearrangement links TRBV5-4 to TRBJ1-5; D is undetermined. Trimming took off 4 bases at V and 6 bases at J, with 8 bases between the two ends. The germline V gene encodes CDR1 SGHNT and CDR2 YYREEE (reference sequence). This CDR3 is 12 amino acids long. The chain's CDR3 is CASSAVGQPQHF. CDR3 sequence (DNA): TGTGCCAGCAGCGCCGTAGGTCAGCCCCAGCATTTT.

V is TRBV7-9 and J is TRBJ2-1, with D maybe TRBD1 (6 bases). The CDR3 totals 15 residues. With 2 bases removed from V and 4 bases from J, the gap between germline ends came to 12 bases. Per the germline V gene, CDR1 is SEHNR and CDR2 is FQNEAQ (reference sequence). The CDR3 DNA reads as TGTGCCAGCAGCTTAAGAGGGGGATCATACAATGAGCAGTTCTTC. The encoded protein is CASSLRGGSYNEQFF. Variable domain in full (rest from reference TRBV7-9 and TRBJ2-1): DTGVSQNPRHKITKRGQNVTFRCDPISEHNRLYWYRQTLGQGPEFLTYFQNEAQLEKSRLLSDRFSAERPKGSFSTLEIQRTEQGDSAMYLCASSLRGGSYNEQFFGPGTRLTVL.

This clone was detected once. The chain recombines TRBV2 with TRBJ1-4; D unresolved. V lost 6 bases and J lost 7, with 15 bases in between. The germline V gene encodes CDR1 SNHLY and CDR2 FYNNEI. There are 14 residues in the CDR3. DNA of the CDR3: TGTGCCAGCAGAAGGCGCAACGGAGCTGAAAAACTGTTTTTT. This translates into CASRRRNGAEKLFF.

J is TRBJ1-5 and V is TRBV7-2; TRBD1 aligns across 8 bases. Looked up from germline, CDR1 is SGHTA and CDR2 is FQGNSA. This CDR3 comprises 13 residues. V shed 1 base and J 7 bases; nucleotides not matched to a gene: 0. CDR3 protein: CASSLGQGQPQHF. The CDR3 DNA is TGTGCCAGCAGCTTAGGACAGGGGCAGCCCCAGCATTTT.

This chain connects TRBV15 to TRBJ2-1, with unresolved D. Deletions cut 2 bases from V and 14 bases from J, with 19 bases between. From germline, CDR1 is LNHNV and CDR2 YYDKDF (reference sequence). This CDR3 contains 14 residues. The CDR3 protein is CATSRLRQPFKEFF. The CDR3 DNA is TGTGCCACCAGCAGACTCCGGCAACCCTTTAAGGAGTTCTTC.

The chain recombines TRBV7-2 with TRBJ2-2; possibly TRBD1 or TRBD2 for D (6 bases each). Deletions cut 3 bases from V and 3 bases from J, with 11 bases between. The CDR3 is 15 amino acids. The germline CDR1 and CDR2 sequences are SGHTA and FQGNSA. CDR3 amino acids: CASSFDRRDTGELFF. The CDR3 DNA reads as TGTGCCAGCAGCTTCGACAGGAGGGACACCGGGGAGCTGTTTTTT.

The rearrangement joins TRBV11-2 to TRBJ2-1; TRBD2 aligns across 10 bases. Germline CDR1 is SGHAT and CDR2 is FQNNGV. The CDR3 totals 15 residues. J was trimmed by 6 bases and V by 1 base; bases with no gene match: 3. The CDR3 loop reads CASSLGSGGANEQFF. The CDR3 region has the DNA TGTGCCAGCAGCTTAGGCAGCGGGGGGGCCAATGAGCAGTTCTTC.

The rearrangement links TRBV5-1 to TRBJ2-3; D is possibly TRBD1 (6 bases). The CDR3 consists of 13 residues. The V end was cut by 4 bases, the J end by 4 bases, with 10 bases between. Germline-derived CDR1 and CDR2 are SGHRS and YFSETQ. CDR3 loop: CASSRDNPDTQYF. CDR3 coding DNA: TGCGCCAGCAGCCGGGACAACCCAGATACGCAGTATTTT.

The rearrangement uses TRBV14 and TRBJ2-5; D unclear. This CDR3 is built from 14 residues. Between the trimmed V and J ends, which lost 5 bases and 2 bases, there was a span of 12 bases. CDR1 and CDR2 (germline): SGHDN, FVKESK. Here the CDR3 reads CASSLRAIQETQYF. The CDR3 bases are TGTGCCAGCAGCTTAAGGGCGATTCAAGAGACCCAGTACTTC.

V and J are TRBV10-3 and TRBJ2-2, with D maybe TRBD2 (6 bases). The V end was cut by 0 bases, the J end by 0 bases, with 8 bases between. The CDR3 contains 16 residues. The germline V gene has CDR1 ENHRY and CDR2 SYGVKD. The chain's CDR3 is CAISESRGPNTGELFF. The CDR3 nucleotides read TGTGCCATCAGTGAGTCGCGGGGCCCGAACACCGGGGAGCTGTTTTTT.

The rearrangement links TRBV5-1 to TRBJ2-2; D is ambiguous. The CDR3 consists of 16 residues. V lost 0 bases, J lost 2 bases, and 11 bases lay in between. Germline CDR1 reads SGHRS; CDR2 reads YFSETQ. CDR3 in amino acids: CASSLVVPPNTGELFF. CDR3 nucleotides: TGCGCCAGCAGCTTGGTGGTTCCCCCTAACACCGGGGAGCTGTTTTTT.

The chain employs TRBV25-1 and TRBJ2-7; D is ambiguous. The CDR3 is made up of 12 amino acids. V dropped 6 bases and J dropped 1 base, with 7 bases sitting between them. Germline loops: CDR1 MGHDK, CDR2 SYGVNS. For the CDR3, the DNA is TGTGCCAGCAGCGGGCCTTCCTACGAGCAGTACTTC. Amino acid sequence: CASSGPSYEQYF.

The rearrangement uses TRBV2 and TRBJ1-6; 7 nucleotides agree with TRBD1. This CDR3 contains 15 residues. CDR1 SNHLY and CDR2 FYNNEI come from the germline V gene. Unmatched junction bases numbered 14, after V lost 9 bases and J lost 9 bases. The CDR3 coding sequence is TGTGCCAGAGAGGGGGACAGCTCGAACCGTTCACCCCTCCACTTT. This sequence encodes CAREGDSSNRSPLHF.